This T cell receptor (beta chain) was identified in a study of tumor-infiltrating lymphocytes in oesophageal squamous cell carcinoma. MiXCR was run by TCRdb on the PCR reads, yielding one entry per CDR3 protein. The table shows roughly 14,000 distinct CDR3 sequences, with approximately 54% occurring only once. By its share, this clonotype is medium-sized. Germline values: CDR1 KGHDR, CDR2 SFDVKD. CDR3 length: 15 amino acids. V was clipped by 7 bases and J by 2 bases, with 16 bases between them. The V call is TRBV24-1, the J call TRBJ2-5; tentatively, D is TRBD1 (6 bases). Sequencing was carried out using esophageal tumor tissue. The clonotype was recovered from a female donor with esophageal squamous cell carcinoma. The CDR3 coding sequence is TGTGCCACCAGGGGTGAGGGGGTCGGGCAAGAGACCCAGTACTTC. Its protein is CATRGEGVGQETQYF.